The 15 T cell receptor beta chains reported below all come from one sample, sequenced in a study of shared T cell receptors in the human thymus (dated by TCRdb to about 2021). The library was built by means of the immunoSEQ multiplex PCR assay. The immuneACCESS repertoire file appears here via TCRdb, limited to in-frame rearrangements. These files lack a portion of the clones; in checked studies, under half of the deficit traces to unresolved V genes, and the cause of the others is not known. Across this sample there are around 65,000 clones, with nearly 95% seen only once. 0.033% of the sample belongs to the ten largest clones. Sequences were obtained from thymocytes. The receptor set was obtained from a human donor.

The rearrangement links TRBV5-6 to TRBJ2-7; TRBD1 aligns across 9 bases. CDR1 SGHDT and CDR2 YYEEEE come from the germline V gene. The length of the CDR3 is 15 residues. The V and J ends lost 4 bases and 5 bases, in that order; junction bases with no gene match: 10. The CDR3 DNA follows: TGTGCCAGCAGCATTCTGGGACAGGGAGGTCACGAGCAGTACTTC. Encoded protein: CASSILGQGGHEQYF.

The rearrangement uses TRBV7-2 and TRBJ1-1; D gene ambiguous. From germline, CDR1 is SGHTA and CDR2 FQGNSA. CDR3 length equals 14 residues. Trimming shortened V by 1 base and J by 1 base, and 7 bases separated the two germline ends. The CDR3 is CASSLGPWNTEAFF. Here the CDR3 DNA reads TGTGCCAGCAGCTTAGGTCCGTGGAACACTGAAGCTTTCTTT.

The chain carries TRBV19 and TRBJ1-5; possible D gene TRBD1, 5 bases. The CDR3 extends over 15 amino acids. V shed 9 bases and J shed 1 base, with 16 bases lying between them. CDR1 is LNHDA, CDR2 SQIVND, per germline (reference sequence). The CDR3 region is CASKQRGRSNQPQHF. The CDR3 nucleotides read TGTGCCAGCAAGCAGAGGGGCAGGAGCAATCAGCCCCAGCATTTT.

CDR3 in amino acids: CASSLLWGGLDIQYF. CDR3 DNA sequence: TGTGCCAGCAGCTTGTTGTGGGGGGGCCTGGACATTCAGTACTTC. This chain uses TRBV5-6 with TRBJ2-4, with D tentatively TRBD2 (7 bases). This CDR3 contains 15 residues. CDR1 is SGHDT, CDR2 YYEEEE, per germline. With 1 base removed from V and 8 bases from J, the gap between germline ends came to 16 bases.

This clone appeared once. The chain has TRBV4-2 and TRBJ1-1, with D possibly being TRBD1 (5 bases). Trimming left V 0 bases short and J 3 bases short, with 20 bases between. The CDR3 spans 18 residues. CDR1 and CDR2 from the germline V gene are LGHNA and YNFKEQ. The CDR3 DNA sequence: TGTGCCAGCAGCCAAGATCCCCTACCCGGGGGAGGGCACACTGAAGCTTTCTTT. It encodes CASSQDPLPGGGHTEAFF.

This chain links TRBV28 with TRBJ2-6; TRBD1 aligns across 8 bases. The CDR3 extends over 17 amino acids. V was pared by 5 bases and J by 2 bases, with 8 bases of the junction left unmatched. CDR1 and CDR2 (germline): MDHEN, SYDVKM. In nucleotides, the CDR3 is TGTGCCAGCAGTCCCCCGACAGGGGAAGCTGGGGCCAACGTCCTGACTTTC. It encodes CASSPPTGEAGANVLTF.

The gene calls are TRBV6-1 and TRBJ2-6; no definite D call. CDR1 is MNHNS, CDR2 SASEGT, per germline. This CDR3 has 14 residues. V was clipped by 2 bases and J by 0 bases, with 2 bases between them. The CDR3 loop is CASSEHSGANVLTF. The CDR3 bases are TGTGCCAGCAGTGAACACTCTGGGGCCAACGTCCTGACTTTC.

This clone was counted between two and nine times. V usage is TRBV7-2 and J usage is TRBJ1-3; 7 bases are a match to TRBD1. Germline V gene sequence: CDR1 SGHTA, CDR2 FQGNSA. The CDR3 has 18 amino acids. Unmatched junction bases numbered 12, after V lost 4 bases and J lost 0 bases. The DNA for the CDR3 is TGTGCCAGCAGCTCCAGAAACAGGGGTCCTAGCTCTGGAAACACCATATATTTT. This codes for CASSSRNRGPSSGNTIYF.

The chain is built from TRBV27 and TRBJ2-1; 7 positions match TRBD2. Trimming cost V 6 bases and J 7 bases; bases outside gene matches: 6. Germline V gene data show CDR1 as MNHEY and CDR2 as SMNVEV (reference sequence). This CDR3 is 13 amino acids long. The CDR3 nucleotides read TGTGCCAGCAGCCGCGTGGGGGGGAATGAGCAGTTCTTC. Translated, it gives CASSRVGGNEQFF.

The genes are TRBV7-3 and TRBJ1-1, with unresolved D. Germline V gene sequence: CDR1 SGHTA, CDR2 FQGTGA. V was cut by 6 bases and J by 4 bases, with 12 bases left in between. This CDR3 is built from 13 residues. CDR3: CASSVGGSTEAFF. The CDR3 DNA sequence: TGTGCCAGCAGTGTTGGAGGGAGCACTGAAGCTTTCTTT.

The sample holds a few counts of this clone. The gene calls are TRBV7-6 and TRBJ1-3; no clear D. Germline V gene data show CDR1 as SGHVS and CDR2 as FNYEAQ. The CDR3 totals 16 residues. The V and J ends lost 5 bases and 2 bases respectively, with 16 bases between them. As DNA, the CDR3 is TGTGCCAGCAGCGGCCAACACGTGAGGGCTGGAAACACCATATATTTT. Encoded protein: CASSGQHVRAGNTIYF.

The V call is TRBV11-2, the J call TRBJ2-3; D is perhaps TRBD1 or TRBD2 (6 bases each). Between the trimmed V and J ends, which lost 5 bases and 6 bases, there was a span of 12 bases. CDR1 SGHAT and CDR2 FQNNGV come from the germline V gene. The CDR3 has 13 amino acids. The CDR3 DNA reads TGTGCCAGCAGCAAGTGGGGGGCGGATACGCAGTATTTT. It specifies CASSKWGADTQYF.

The chain has TRBV7-9 and TRBJ2-1; a weak D match, TRBD1 (6 bases). The CDR3 covers 16 residues. From germline, CDR1 is SEHNR and CDR2 FQNEAQ (reference sequence). V dropped 5 bases and J dropped 11 bases, with 25 bases sitting between them. This CDR3 reads CASSPCLEPVGAKQFF. CDR3 nucleotides: TGTGCCAGCAGCCCATGCCTCGAGCCCGTGGGGGCGAAGCAGTTCTTC.

This clone was found once. This chain links TRBV4-2 with TRBJ1-5, with D unresolved. The V end lost 0 bases, the J end lost 3 bases, and 12 bases lay between the germline ends. CDR1 is LGHNA and CDR2 is YNFKEQ in the germline V gene. This CDR3 spans 16 amino acids. CDR3 coding DNA: TGTGCCAGCAGCCAAGAGGGAAACAGCCACAATCAGCCCCAGCATTTT. It yields the protein CASSQEGNSHNQPQHF.

This chain joins TRBV7-8 and TRBJ2-2; 7 bases agree with TRBD2. Germline V CDR1 and CDR2: SGHVS, FQNEAQ. Trimming at V came to 2 bases and at J to 8 bases, leaving 11 bases not matched to a gene. This CDR3 has 16 residues. The CDR3 DNA sequence: TGTGCCAGCAGCTTATGGGGGGGGACGAGGTCTGGGGAGCTGTTTTTT. This gives the protein CASSLWGGTRSGELFF.